This TCR beta chain stems from a study of T cells after yellow fever vaccination. TCRdb used MiXCR to reprocess the 5' RACE reads, holding one entry per CDR3 protein. The sample contains 200,000 to 300,000 distinct CDR3 sequences, more than 6.5% of which appear only once. This CDR3 is 14 amino acids long. Unmatched junction bases numbered 3, after V lost 4 bases and J lost 5 bases. Germline V gene data show CDR1 as LGHNA and CDR2 as YSLEER. This clonotype showed up many times. Sequenced material: CD4+ T cells sorted from PBMCs, taken on the day of the yellow fever booster vaccination. The source of this sequence is a man aged 30-40 years who received the YFV17D yellow fever vaccine. This chain connects TRBV4-3 to TRBJ2-7; 12 bases are a match to TRBD2. Here the CDR3 reads CASSLRLAGDEQYF. The DNA for the CDR3 is TGCGCCAGCAGCCTACGACTAGCGGGAGACGAGCAGTACTTC.